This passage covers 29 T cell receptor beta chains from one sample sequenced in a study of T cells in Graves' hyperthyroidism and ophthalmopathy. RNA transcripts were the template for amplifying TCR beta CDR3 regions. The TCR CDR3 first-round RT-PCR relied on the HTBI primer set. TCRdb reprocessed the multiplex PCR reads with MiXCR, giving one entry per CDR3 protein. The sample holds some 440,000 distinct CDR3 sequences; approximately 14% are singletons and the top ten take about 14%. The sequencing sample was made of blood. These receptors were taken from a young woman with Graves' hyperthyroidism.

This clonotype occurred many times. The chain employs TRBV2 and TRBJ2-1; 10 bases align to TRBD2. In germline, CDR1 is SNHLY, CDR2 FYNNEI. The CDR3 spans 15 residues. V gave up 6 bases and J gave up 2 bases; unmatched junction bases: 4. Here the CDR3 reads CASSAGLAAYNEQFF. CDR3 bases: TGTGCCAGCAGCGCAGGACTAGCGGCCTACAATGAGCAGTTCTTC.

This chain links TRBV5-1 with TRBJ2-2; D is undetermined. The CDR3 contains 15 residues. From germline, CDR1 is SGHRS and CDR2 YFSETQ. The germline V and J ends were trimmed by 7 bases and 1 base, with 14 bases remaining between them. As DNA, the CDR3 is TGCGCCAGCGGACGAAATTGGGAGAACACCGGGGAGCTGTTTTTT. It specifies CASGRNWENTGELFF.

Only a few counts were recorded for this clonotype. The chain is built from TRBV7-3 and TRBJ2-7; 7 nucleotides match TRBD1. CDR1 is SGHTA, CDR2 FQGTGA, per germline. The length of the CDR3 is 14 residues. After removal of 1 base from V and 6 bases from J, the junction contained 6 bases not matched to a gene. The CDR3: CASSLRKGASEQYF. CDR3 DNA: TGTGCCAGCAGCTTAAGGAAGGGGGCAAGCGAGCAGTACTTC.

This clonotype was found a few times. The CDR3 loop is CSAELAGPQETQYF. The CDR3 nucleotides read TGCAGTGCGGAGCTAGCGGGGCCTCAAGAGACCCAGTACTTC. The chain links TRBV20-1 to TRBJ2-5, with TRBD2 identical over 9 bases. The CDR3 contains 14 residues. The J segment lost 2 bases and the V segment lost 6 bases, leaving 7 bases of the junction unmatched. Germline V gives CDR1 DFQATT, CDR2 SNEGSKA (reference sequence).

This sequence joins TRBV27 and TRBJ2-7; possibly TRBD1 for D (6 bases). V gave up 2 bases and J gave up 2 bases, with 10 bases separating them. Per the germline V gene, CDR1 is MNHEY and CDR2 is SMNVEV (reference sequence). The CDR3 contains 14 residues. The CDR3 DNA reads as TGTGCCAGCAGTTTAATTGGGGGCGCCTACGAGCAGTACTTC. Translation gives CASSLIGGAYEQYF.

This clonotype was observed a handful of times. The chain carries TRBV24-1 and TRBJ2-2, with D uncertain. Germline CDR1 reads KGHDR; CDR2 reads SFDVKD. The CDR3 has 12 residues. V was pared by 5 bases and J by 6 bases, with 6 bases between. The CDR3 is CATSVGAGELFF. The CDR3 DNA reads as TGTGCCACCAGTGTAGGCGCCGGGGAGCTGTTTTTT.

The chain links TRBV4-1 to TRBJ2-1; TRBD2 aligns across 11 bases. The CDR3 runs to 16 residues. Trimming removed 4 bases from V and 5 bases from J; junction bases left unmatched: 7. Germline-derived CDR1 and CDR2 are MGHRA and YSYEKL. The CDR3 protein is CASSRLGLAAHNEQFF. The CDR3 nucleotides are TGCGCCAGCAGCCGTCTGGGACTAGCGGCCCACAATGAGCAGTTCTTC.

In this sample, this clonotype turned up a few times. The CDR3 is CSALDKGSYNEQFF. The CDR3 DNA reads TGCAGCGCTCTAGACAAGGGGTCCTACAATGAGCAGTTCTTC. The chain carries TRBV29-1 and TRBJ2-1; D perhaps matches TRBD1 (5 bases). The V gene's germline CDR1 is SQVTM and CDR2 ANQGSEA. CDR3 length equals 14 residues. With 7 bases removed from V and 1 base from J, the gap between germline ends came to 14 bases.

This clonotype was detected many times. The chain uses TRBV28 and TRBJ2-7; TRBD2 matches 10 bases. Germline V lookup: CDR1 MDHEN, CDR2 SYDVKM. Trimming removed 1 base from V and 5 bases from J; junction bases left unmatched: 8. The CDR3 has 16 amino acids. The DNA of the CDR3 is TGTGCCAGCAGTTTATCGGCTAGCGGGAGATGGAACGAGCAGTACTTC. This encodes CASSLSASGRWNEQYF.

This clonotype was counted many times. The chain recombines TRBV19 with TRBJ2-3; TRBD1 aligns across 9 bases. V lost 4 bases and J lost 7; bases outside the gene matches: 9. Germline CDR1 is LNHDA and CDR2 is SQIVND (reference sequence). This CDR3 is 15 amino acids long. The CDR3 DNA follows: TGTGCCAGTAGTACTTCCGGGACAGGGACCAATACGCAGTATTTT. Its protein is CASSTSGTGTNTQYF.

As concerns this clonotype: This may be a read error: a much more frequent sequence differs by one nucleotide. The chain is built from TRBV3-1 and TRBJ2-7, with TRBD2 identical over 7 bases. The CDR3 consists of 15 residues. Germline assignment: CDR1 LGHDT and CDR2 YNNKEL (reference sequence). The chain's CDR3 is CASSQVLAASYEQCF. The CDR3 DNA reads TGTGCCAGCAGCCAAGTCCTAGCGGCAAGCTACGAGCAGTGCTTC.

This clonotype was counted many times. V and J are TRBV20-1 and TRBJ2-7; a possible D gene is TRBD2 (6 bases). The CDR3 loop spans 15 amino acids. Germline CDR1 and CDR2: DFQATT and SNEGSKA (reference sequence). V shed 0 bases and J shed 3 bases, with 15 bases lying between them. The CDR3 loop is CSARDYGWEVYEQYF. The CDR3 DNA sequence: TGCAGTGCTAGAGACTACGGGTGGGAGGTCTACGAGCAGTACTTC.

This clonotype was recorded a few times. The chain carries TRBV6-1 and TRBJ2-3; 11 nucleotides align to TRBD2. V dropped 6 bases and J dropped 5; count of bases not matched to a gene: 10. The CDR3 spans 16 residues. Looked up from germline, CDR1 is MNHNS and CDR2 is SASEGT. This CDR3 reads CASRPRLAGIGDTQYF. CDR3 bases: TGTGCCAGCAGGCCCCGACTAGCGGGAATTGGAGATACGCAGTATTTT.

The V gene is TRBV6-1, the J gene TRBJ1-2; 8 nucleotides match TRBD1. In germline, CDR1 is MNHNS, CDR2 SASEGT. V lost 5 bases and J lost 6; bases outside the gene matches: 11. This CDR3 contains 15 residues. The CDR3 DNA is TGTGCCAGCAGTCAACAAGGGACAGGAGGAAATGGCTACACCTTC. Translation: CASSQQGTGGNGYTF.

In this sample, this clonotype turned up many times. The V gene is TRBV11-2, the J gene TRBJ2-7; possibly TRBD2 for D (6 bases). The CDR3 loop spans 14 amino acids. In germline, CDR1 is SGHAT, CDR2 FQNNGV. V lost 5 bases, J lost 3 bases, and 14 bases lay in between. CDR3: CASSPRARGYEQYF. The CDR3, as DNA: TGTGCCAGCAGCCCCCGGGCGCGGGGCTACGAGCAGTACTTC.

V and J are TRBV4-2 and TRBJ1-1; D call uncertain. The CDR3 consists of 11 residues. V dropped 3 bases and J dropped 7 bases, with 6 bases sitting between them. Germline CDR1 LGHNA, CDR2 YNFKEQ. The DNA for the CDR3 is TGTGCCAGCAGCCAGTCGAGTGAAGCTTTCTTT. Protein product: CASSQSSEAFF.

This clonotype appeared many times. The CDR3 is CASSEGQLNTGELFF. CDR3 sequence (DNA): TGCGCCAGCAGCGAAGGACAGTTGAACACCGGGGAGCTGTTTTTT. The chain combines TRBV5-1 with TRBJ2-2; the D gene is possibly TRBD1 (6 bases). Between the trimmed V and J ends, which lost 4 bases and 1 base, there was a span of 11 bases. The germline V gene has CDR1 SGHRS and CDR2 YFSETQ. CDR3 length: 15 residues.

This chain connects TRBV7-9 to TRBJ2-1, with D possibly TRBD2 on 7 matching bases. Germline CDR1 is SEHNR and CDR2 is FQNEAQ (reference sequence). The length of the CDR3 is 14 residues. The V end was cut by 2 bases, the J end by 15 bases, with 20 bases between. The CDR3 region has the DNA TGTGCCAGCAGCTTAAGGGGTGGGGGGGGCCTTACGTTCTTC. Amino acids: CASSLRGGGGLTFF.

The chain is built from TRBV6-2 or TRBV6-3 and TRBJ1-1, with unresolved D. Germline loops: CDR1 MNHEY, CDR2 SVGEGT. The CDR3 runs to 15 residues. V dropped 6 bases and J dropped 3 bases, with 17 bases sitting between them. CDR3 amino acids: CASSRHRAEDTEAFF. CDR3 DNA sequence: TGTGCCAGCAGCCGACACAGAGCGGAGGACACTGAAGCTTTCTTT.

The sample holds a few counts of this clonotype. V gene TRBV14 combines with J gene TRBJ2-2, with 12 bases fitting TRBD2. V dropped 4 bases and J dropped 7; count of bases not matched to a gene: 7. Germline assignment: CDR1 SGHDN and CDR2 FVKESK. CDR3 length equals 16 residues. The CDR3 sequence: CASSRGLAGYGGELFF. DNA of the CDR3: TGTGCCAGCAGCCGAGGACTAGCGGGATACGGCGGGGAGCTGTTTTTT.

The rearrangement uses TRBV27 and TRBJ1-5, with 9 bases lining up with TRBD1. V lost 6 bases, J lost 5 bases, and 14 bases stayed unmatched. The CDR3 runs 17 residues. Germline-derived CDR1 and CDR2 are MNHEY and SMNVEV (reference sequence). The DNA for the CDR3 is TGTGCCAGCAGCCCGATAAACCCGGGACAGGGAGATCAGCCCCAGCATTTT. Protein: CASSPINPGQGDQPQHF.

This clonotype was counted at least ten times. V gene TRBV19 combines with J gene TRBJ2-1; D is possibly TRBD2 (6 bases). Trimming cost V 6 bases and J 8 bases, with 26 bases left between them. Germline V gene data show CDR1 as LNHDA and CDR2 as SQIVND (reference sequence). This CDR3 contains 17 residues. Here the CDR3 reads CASSPTRHGIGGDEQFF. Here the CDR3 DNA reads TGTGCCAGTAGCCCTACTAGACATGGGATAGGAGGGGATGAGCAGTTCTTC.

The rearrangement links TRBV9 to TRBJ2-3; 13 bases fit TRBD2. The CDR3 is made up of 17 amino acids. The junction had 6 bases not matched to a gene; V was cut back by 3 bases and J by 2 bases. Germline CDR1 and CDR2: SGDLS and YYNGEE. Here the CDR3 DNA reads TGTGCCAGCAGCGCCCCACTAGCGGGAGGGCCCACAGATACGCAGTATTTT. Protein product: CASSAPLAGGPTDTQYF. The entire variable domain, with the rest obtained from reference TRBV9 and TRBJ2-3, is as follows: DSGVTQTPKHLITATGQRVTLRCSPRSGDLSVYWYQQSLDQGLQFLIQYYNGEERAKGNILERFSAQQFPDLHSELNLSSLELGDSALYFCASSAPLAGGPTDTQYFGPGTRLTVL.

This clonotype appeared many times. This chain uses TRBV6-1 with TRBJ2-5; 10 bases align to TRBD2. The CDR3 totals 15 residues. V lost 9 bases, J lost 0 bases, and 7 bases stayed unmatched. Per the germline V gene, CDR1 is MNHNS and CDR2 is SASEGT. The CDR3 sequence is CASTIAGGDQETQYF. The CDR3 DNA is TGTGCCAGTACTATAGCGGGAGGTGACCAAGAGACCCAGTACTTC.

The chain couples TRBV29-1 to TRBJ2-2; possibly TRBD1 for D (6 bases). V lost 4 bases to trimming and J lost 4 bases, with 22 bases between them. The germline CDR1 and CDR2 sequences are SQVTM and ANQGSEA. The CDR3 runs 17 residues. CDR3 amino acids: CSVANQEYRASTGELFF. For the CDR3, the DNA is TGCAGCGTTGCGAATCAAGAGTACAGGGCGAGCACCGGGGAGCTGTTTTTT.

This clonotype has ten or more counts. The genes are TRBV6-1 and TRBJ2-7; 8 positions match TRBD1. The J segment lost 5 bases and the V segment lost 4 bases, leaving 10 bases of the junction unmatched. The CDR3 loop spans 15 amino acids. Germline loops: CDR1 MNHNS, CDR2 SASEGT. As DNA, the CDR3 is TGTGCCAGCAGTGGAATTCTCCAGGGGGCGAACGAGCAGTACTTC. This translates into CASSGILQGANEQYF.

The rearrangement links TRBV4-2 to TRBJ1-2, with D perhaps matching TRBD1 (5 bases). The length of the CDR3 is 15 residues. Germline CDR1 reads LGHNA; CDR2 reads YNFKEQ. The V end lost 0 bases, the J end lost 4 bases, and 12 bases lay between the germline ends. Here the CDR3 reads CASSQEQDRSYGYTF. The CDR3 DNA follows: TGTGCCAGCAGCCAAGAACAAGACAGATCCTATGGCTACACCTTC.

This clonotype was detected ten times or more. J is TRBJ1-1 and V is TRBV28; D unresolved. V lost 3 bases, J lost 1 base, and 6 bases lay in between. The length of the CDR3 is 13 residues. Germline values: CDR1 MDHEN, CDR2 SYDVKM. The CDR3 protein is CASSFAGNTEAFF. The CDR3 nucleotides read TGTGCCAGCAGTTTTGCGGGGAACACTGAAGCTTTCTTT.

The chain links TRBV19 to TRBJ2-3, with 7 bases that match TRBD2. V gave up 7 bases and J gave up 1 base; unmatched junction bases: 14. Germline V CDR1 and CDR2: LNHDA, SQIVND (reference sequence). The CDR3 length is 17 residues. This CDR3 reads CASTTRGASGGTDTQYF. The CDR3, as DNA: TGTGCCAGTACCACCCGGGGCGCGAGCGGGGGCACAGATACGCAGTATTTT.